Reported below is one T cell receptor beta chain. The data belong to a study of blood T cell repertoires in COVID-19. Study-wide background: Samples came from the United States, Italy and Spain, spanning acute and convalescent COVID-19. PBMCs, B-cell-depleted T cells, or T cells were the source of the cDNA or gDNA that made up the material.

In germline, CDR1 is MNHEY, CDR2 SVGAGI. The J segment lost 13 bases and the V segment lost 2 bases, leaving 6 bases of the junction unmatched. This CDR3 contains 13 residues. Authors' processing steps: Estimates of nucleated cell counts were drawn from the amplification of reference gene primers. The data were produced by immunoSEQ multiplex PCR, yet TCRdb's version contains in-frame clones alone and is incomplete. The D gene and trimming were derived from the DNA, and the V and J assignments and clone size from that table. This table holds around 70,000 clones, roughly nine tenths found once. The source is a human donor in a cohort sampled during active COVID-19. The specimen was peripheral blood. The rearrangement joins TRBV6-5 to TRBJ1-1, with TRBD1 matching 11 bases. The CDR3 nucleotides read TGTGCCAGCAGTTACGTGGGGACAGGGGGTGTTTTCTTT. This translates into CASSYVGTGGVFF.